What follows are 30 T cell receptor beta chains derived from one specimen sequenced in a study of shared clonotypes between healthy human individuals. Profiled with immunoSEQ multiplex PCR; TCRdb holds only in-frame clones, not every one. The sample comprises 2 million to 2.5 million clones, about 95% of which are singletons, and about 1.1% rests with the top ten. The naive CD8 population came from CD45RO-negative cells selected for CCR7, without terminally differentiated effector memory CD45RA+ cells. Input material: naive CD8+ T cells sorted from blood. These receptors originate from a man younger than 35 in good health.

The chain employs TRBV9 and TRBJ2-2; TRBD1 or TRBD2 may be the D gene (6 bases each). V lost 0 bases and J 3 bases, leaving 15 bases between the germline ends. The CDR3 consists of 17 residues. Per the germline V gene, CDR1 is SGDLS and CDR2 is YYNGEE. CDR3 loop: CASSVVIGGPYTGELFF. In nucleotides, the CDR3 is TGTGCCAGCAGCGTAGTGATCGGGGGCCCTTACACCGGGGAGCTGTTTTTT.

V and J are TRBV4-1 and TRBJ2-7; D is ambiguous. The V gene lost 0 bases and the J gene lost 0 bases, with 9 bases spanning the gap. The CDR3 contains 15 residues. Germline V lookup: CDR1 MGHRA, CDR2 YSYEKL. The CDR3 sequence is CASSQDSGNSYEQYF. In DNA form, the CDR3 reads TGCGCCAGCAGCCAAGATTCGGGTAACTCCTACGAGCAGTACTTC.

CDR3 in amino acids: CASSIPDRFDYGYTF. The DNA of the CDR3 is TGTGCCAGTAGTATACCCGACAGGTTCGACTATGGCTACACCTTC. The chain is built from TRBV19 and TRBJ1-2; TRBD1 might be the D (6 bases). This CDR3 is built from 15 residues. V dropped 2 bases and J dropped 3 bases, with 13 bases sitting between them. Per the germline V gene, CDR1 is LNHDA and CDR2 is SQIVND (reference sequence).

The chain recombines TRBV6-5 with TRBJ2-5, with D possibly matching TRBD2 (6 bases). The CDR3 runs to 14 residues. Trimming took off 6 bases at V and 3 bases at J, with 14 bases between the two ends. Germline CDR1 MNHEY, CDR2 SVGAGI. The CDR3 DNA is TGTGCCAGCAGACGGGGGAGCCGGGAAGAGACCCAGTACTTC. Protein sequence: CASRRGSREETQYF.

On this clone itself: Other DNA sequences in the same sample also yield this CDR3. This chain connects TRBV6-5 to TRBJ2-2; perhaps TRBD1 as D (6 bases). Trimming removed 3 bases at V and 4 bases at J, with 9 bases between. Germline loops: CDR1 MNHEY, CDR2 SVGAGI. The CDR3 has 14 amino acids. The CDR3: CASSYLQGTGELFF. In DNA, the CDR3 is TGTGCCAGCAGTTATTTACAGGGCACCGGGGAGCTGTTTTTT.

J is TRBJ1-4 and V is TRBV7-9, with 10 bases aligning to TRBD1. V gave up 5 bases and J gave up 8 bases; unmatched junction bases: 5. Germline V gene data show CDR1 as SEHNR and CDR2 as FQNEAQ (reference sequence). The CDR3 extends over 14 amino acids. The CDR3 region has the DNA TGTGCCAGCAGCCATGGACAGGGGGTCGAAAAACTGTTTTTT. Encoded protein: CASSHGQGVEKLFF.

The chain joins TRBV29-1 to TRBJ1-4; 10 bases are shared with TRBD1. With V trimmed by 1 base and J by 3 bases, 11 bases remained unmatched. This CDR3 spans 18 amino acids. Germline V lookup: CDR1 SQVTM, CDR2 ANQGSEA. CDR3 nucleotides: TGCAGCGTTGAAGCAGGAAGACAGGGGGCCGGGGCTAATGAAAAACTGTTTTTT. Translating gives CSVEAGRQGAGANEKLFF. Together with reference TRBV29-1 and TRBJ1-4, the CDR3 gives the full variable domain: SAVISQKPSRDICQRGTSLTIQCQVDSQVTMMFWYRQQPGQSLTLIATANQGSEATYESGFVIDKFPISRPNLTFSTLTVSNMSPEDSSIYLCSVEAGRQGAGANEKLFFGSGTQLSVL.

This clone was counted a single time. CDR3 bases: TGTGCCAGCACTAGGGGGGCGGGGGCGGGCACCGGGGAGCTGTTTTTT. Protein sequence: CASTRGAGAGTGELFF. V gene TRBV27 combines with J gene TRBJ2-2, with a tentative D call TRBD2 (7 bases). CDR1 and CDR2 (germline): MNHEY, SMNVEV (reference sequence). There are 16 residues in the CDR3. The V and J ends lost 7 bases and 4 bases respectively, with 19 bases between them.

The CDR3 coding sequence is TGTGCCAGCAGCTTGGGACGTGGGCGAGAATACGAGCAGTACTTC. Encoded protein: CASSLGRGREYEQYF. V and J are TRBV11-2 and TRBJ2-7; D may correspond to TRBD1 or TRBD2 (5 bases each). There are 15 residues in the CDR3. Germline values: CDR1 SGHAT, CDR2 FQNNGV. V lost 3 bases to trimming and J lost 4 bases, with 16 bases between them.

The gene calls are TRBV23-1 and TRBJ2-7; D call uncertain. TRBV23-1 is labeled an ORF, and its function is uncertain. Trimming shortened V by 2 bases and J by 0 bases, and 8 bases separated the two germline ends. The CDR3 is 14 amino acids. In DNA form, the CDR3 reads TGCGCCAGCAGTCAAGCCCGTGTCTCCTACGAGCAGTACTTC. Protein: CASSQARVSYEQYF.

The CDR3 DNA follows: TGTGCCAGTAGTGCCGGACAGGGCGAGCAGTACTTC. Translation gives CASSAGQGEQYF. The chain employs TRBV19 and TRBJ2-7, with TRBD1 matching 8 bases. Germline CDR1 is LNHDA and CDR2 is SQIVND (reference sequence). V gave up 5 bases and J gave up 6 bases; unmatched junction bases: 3. This CDR3 spans 12 amino acids.

This chain joins TRBV4-3 and TRBJ2-3; 8 nucleotides agree with TRBD2. Trimming removed 0 bases from V and 5 bases from J; junction bases left unmatched: 7. The length of the CDR3 is 16 residues. Germline V gene sequence: CDR1 LGHNA, CDR2 YSLEER. CDR3 bases: TGCGCCAGCAGCCAAGATGCTAGCGGGTTTGGAGATACGCAGTATTTT. Amino acid sequence: CASSQDASGFGDTQYF.

The CDR3 region has the DNA TGTGCCAGTAGCGATCCGGGACAGAGTTACACCGGGGAGCTGTTTTTT. Amino acids: CASSDPGQSYTGELFF. The J gene is TRBJ2-2, the V gene TRBV19; 7 bases align to TRBD1. This CDR3 comprises 16 residues. Germline CDR1 reads LNHDA; CDR2 reads SQIVND (reference sequence). Trimming removed 6 bases from V and 3 bases from J; junction bases left unmatched: 10.

Of note for this clone: The sample has other DNA sequences that encode this CDR3 too. V usage is TRBV9 and J usage is TRBJ1-3; weak D call: TRBD1 (6 bases). CDR1 is SGDLS, CDR2 YYNGEE, per germline. V was cut by 1 base and J by 2 bases, with 7 bases left in between. This CDR3 comprises 14 residues. This CDR3 is CASSVSGAGNTIYF. CDR3 DNA sequence: TGTGCCAGCAGCGTATCAGGGGCTGGAAACACCATATATTTT.

The CDR3 DNA reads as TGCAGCGTTGAAGGTAGGACTAGCGGGGGCAACTACGAGCAGTACTTC. Protein: CSVEGRTSGGNYEQYF. The rearrangement uses TRBV29-1 and TRBJ2-7; TRBD2 agrees at 13 bases. From germline, CDR1 is SQVTM and CDR2 ANQGSEA. V gave up 1 base and J gave up 3 bases; unmatched junction bases: 6. The CDR3 is 16 residues long.

V and J are TRBV27 and TRBJ2-7; tentatively, D is TRBD1 or TRBD2 (5 bases each). Germline V gene sequence: CDR1 MNHEY, CDR2 SMNVEV (reference sequence). The V gene lost 0 bases and the J gene lost 2 bases, with 14 bases spanning the gap. The CDR3 is made up of 16 amino acids. The DNA of the CDR3 is TGTGCCAGCAGTTTATCGTTGGGACGCTTAGCCTACGAGCAGTACTTC. It encodes CASSLSLGRLAYEQYF.

The chain employs TRBV5-1 and TRBJ2-3; possibly TRBD1 or TRBD2 for D (5 bases each). The CDR3 contains 15 residues. Trimming cost V 4 bases and J 1 base, with 13 bases left between them. Germline V gives CDR1 SGHRS, CDR2 YFSETQ. The CDR3 DNA reads TGCGCCAGCAGCCTGCTGAGAGGGGGCACAGATACGCAGTATTTT. It encodes CASSLLRGGTDTQYF.

The rearrangement joins TRBV4-1 to TRBJ1-6, with D tentatively TRBD1 (6 bases). V was clipped by 3 bases and J by 4 bases, with 16 bases between them. Germline V CDR1 and CDR2: MGHRA, YSYEKL. The CDR3 is made up of 17 amino acids. The CDR3 sequence is CASSHEGGREYNSPLHF. In nucleotides, the CDR3 is TGCGCCAGCAGCCACGAAGGGGGTAGGGAGTATAATTCACCCCTCCACTTT.

The V call is TRBV9, the J call TRBJ1-1; perhaps TRBD1 as D (5 bases). Germline CDR1 is SGDLS and CDR2 is YYNGEE. Trimming cost V 3 bases and J 11 bases, with 14 bases left between them. The CDR3 spans 12 residues. The CDR3 reads CASSGVGVGAFF. CDR3 DNA sequence: TGTGCCAGCAGCGGAGTGGGGGTCGGGGCTTTCTTT.

The chain employs TRBV19 and TRBJ2-5; possible D gene TRBD1, 5 bases. Judging by the DNA end, TRBJ2-7 fits better; the J call may be wrong. Per the germline V gene, CDR1 is LNHDA and CDR2 is SQIVND (reference sequence). This CDR3 has 13 amino acids. In DNA, the CDR3 is TGTGCCAGTAGTCTGACAGAGTTCTACGAGCAGTACTTC. Its translation: CASSLTEFYEQYF.

This chain uses TRBV2 with TRBJ2-7; 8 nucleotides line up with TRBD1. Germline CDR1 SNHLY, CDR2 FYNNEI. The CDR3 contains 14 residues. V lost 6 bases, J lost 6 bases, and 10 bases stayed unmatched. CDR3 loop: CASSDRQGAIEQYF. CDR3 coding DNA: TGTGCCAGCAGCGATCGGCAGGGGGCAATCGAGCAGTACTTC.

The V call is TRBV7-9, the J call TRBJ1-1; TRBD1 might be the D (5 bases). The CDR3 consists of 14 residues. Deletions cut 5 bases from V and 4 bases from J, with 14 bases between. The V gene's germline CDR1 is SEHNR and CDR2 FQNEAQ (reference sequence). CDR3 coding DNA: TGTGCCAGCAGCCGCAGGGACGAGGGCACTGAAGCTTTCTTT. It specifies CASSRRDEGTEAFF.

The chain recombines TRBV5-4 with TRBJ2-1, with TRBD1 as a possible D gene (6 bases). Looked up from germline, CDR1 is SGHNT and CDR2 is YYREEE (reference sequence). Between the trimmed V and J ends, which lost 6 bases and 0 bases, there was a span of 22 bases. The CDR3 is made up of 18 amino acids. The DNA of the CDR3 is TGTGCCAGCAACCATATCGTGGGGGCTCTCACCTCCTACAATGAGCAGTTCTTC. As protein: CASNHIVGALTSYNEQFF.

This rearrangement joins TRBV6-5 to TRBJ2-7; D is ambiguous. Germline CDR1 and CDR2: MNHEY and SVGAGI. Trimming removed 6 bases from V and 6 bases from J, with 12 bases in between. This CDR3 contains 12 residues. Written as DNA, the CDR3 is TGTGCCAGCAGCCCCGGTGCCCCCGAGCAGTACTTC. This codes for CASSPGAPEQYF.

This chain joins TRBV5-6 and TRBJ1-1; the D is unclear. This CDR3 has 13 residues. Trimming left V 1 base short and J 0 bases short, with 4 bases between. Germline CDR1 reads SGHDT; CDR2 reads YYEEEE. This chain's CDR3 is CASSLRVNTEAFF. Written as DNA, the CDR3 is TGTGCCAGCAGCTTGAGAGTGAACACTGAAGCTTTCTTT.

The rearrangement joins TRBV10-2 to TRBJ1-5, with D unresolved. Trimming shortened V by 10 bases and J by 9 bases, and 10 bases separated the two germline ends. The CDR3 contains 10 residues. Germline CDR1 reads WSHSY; CDR2 reads SAAADI. Written as DNA, the CDR3 is TGCGCCACTGATTTTTGGCCCCAGCATTTT. Encoded protein: CATDFWPQHF.

This clone has a single count. The chain is built from TRBV13 and TRBJ2-3, with 7 positions matching TRBD2. The junction had 5 bases not matched to a gene; V was cut back by 3 bases and J by 8 bases. Germline V CDR1 and CDR2: PRHDT, FYEKMQ (reference sequence). This CDR3 contains 13 residues. The CDR3 DNA reads TGTGCCAGCAGCTTCACTAGCGTAGCTACGCAGTATTTT. Protein: CASSFTSVATQYF. Looking up the rest from reference TRBV13 and TRBJ2-3 gives the full variable domain: AAGVIQSPRHLIKEKRETATLKCYPIPRHDTVYWYQQGPGQDPQFLISFYEKMQSDKGSIPDRFSAQQFSDYHSELNMSSLELGDSALYFCASSFTSVATQYFGPGTRLTVL.

The J gene is TRBJ1-1, the V gene TRBV29-1; D is unclear. The V end was cut by 6 bases, the J end by 5 bases, with 13 bases between. The length of the CDR3 is 12 residues. CDR1 and CDR2 from the germline V gene are SQVTM and ANQGSEA. CDR3 region: CSVAVGGTEAFF. CDR3 bases: TGCAGCGTCGCCGTGGGAGGGACTGAAGCTTTCTTT.

The J gene is TRBJ1-2, the V gene TRBV5-1; 11 bases line up with TRBD1. The J segment lost 2 bases and the V segment lost 0 bases, leaving 24 bases of the junction unmatched. The germline V gene encodes CDR1 SGHRS and CDR2 YFSETQ. The CDR3 is 23 amino acids. CDR3 bases: TGCGCCAGCAGCTTGGGGCTGGGAGTAGCGGTTGTCCGGGACAGGGGGGTCAACTATGGCTACACCTTC. This codes for CASSLGLGVAVVRDRGVNYGYTF.

The chain recombines TRBV2 with TRBJ2-3; a possible D gene is TRBD1 (6 bases). The CDR3 consists of 14 residues. V shed 1 base and J shed 1 base, with 6 bases lying between them. The germline CDR1 and CDR2 sequences are SNHLY and FYNNEI. CDR3 region: CASSEDRGTDTQYF. The DNA of the CDR3 is TGTGCCAGCAGTGAAGACAGGGGCACAGATACGCAGTATTTT.